A single sample is the source of the 32 T cell receptor beta chains below, sequenced in a study of neurological immune-mediated disorders. TCRdb re-called the 5' RACE reads through MiXCR, storing one row per CDR3 protein. The data hold about 52,000 distinct CDR3 sequences, with 3.8% observed a single time. Material: PBMCs. These receptors all stem from a man between 60 and 70 years old with multiple sclerosis.

Many counts were recorded for this clonotype. The V and J genes are TRBV6-6 and TRBJ1-2; perhaps TRBD1 as D (6 bases). The CDR3 is 13 residues long. Trimming removed 6 bases at V and 1 base at J, with 9 bases between. Germline V lookup: CDR1 MNHNY, CDR2 SVGAGI (reference sequence). CDR3 sequence reads: CASRHRDNYGYTF. CDR3 nucleotides: TGTGCCAGCAGACACAGGGATAACTATGGCTACACCTTC.

This clonotype showed up many times. This chain connects TRBV4-1 to TRBJ2-1; no firm D call. The germline CDR1 and CDR2 sequences are MGHRA and YSYEKL. The CDR3 length is 14 residues. V shed 0 bases and J shed 2 bases, with 5 bases lying between them. CDR3 protein: CASSQEAAYNEQFF. The CDR3 nucleotides read TGCGCCAGCAGCCAAGAGGCGGCCTACAATGAGCAGTTCTTC.

In its sample, this clonotype was seen many times. The genes are TRBV5-1 and TRBJ2-1; TRBD2 aligns across 8 bases. V lost 0 bases and J lost 6; bases outside the gene matches: 5. The length of the CDR3 is 15 residues. In germline, CDR1 is SGHRS, CDR2 YFSETQ. The CDR3 nucleotides are TGCGCCAGCAGCTTGGGGGGACTAGTCGCCAATGAGCAGTTCTTC. Protein: CASSLGGLVANEQFF.

The sample holds many counts of this clonotype. The chain employs TRBV20-1 and TRBJ2-5; a possible D gene is TRBD1 (5 bases). CDR1 is DFQATT and CDR2 is SNEGSKA in the germline V gene (reference sequence). The CDR3 length is 13 residues. V lost 5 bases and J lost 1, with 11 bases in between. The CDR3 protein is CSADRIIQETQYF. The CDR3 DNA sequence: TGCAGTGCTGACAGAATTATCCAAGAGACCCAGTACTTC.

This clonotype has a count of ten or more. The genes are TRBV20-1 and TRBJ1-5, with D unresolved. Trimming took 3 bases from V and 5 from J, leaving 14 bases between them. Per germline, CDR1 DFQATT and CDR2 SNEGSKA (reference sequence). The CDR3 contains 14 residues. CDR3 bases: TGCAGTGCTAGGATACTTACCGGGTATCAGCCCCAGCATTTT. It encodes CSARILTGYQPQHF.

This clonotype showed up many times. This chain connects TRBV3-1 to TRBJ1-5, with no clear D. This CDR3 is built from 12 residues. Trimming stripped 6 bases from V and 7 bases from J, with 10 bases between. Germline CDR1 and CDR2: LGHDT and YNNKEL (reference sequence). CDR3 bases: TGTGCCAGCAGTACAGTAGACCAGCCCCAGCATTTT. Residues: CASSTVDQPQHF.

This clonotype was counted at least ten times. J is TRBJ1-5 and V is TRBV10-2, with D uncertain. Trimming pared 7 bases from V and 0 bases from J, leaving 7 bases between. The CDR3 runs 13 residues. The germline V gene has CDR1 WSHSY and CDR2 SAAADI. CDR3 nucleotide sequence: TGCGCCAGCAAGGAGTATAGCAATCAGCCCCAGCATTTT. Translated: CASKEYSNQPQHF.

This clonotype was detected many times. The junction departs from the called germline gene at one end, perhaps through a read error. This chain joins TRBV11-2 and TRBJ2-2; 11 bases are a match to TRBD2. The CDR3 is 17 amino acids. Germline-derived CDR1 and CDR2 are SGHAT and FQNNGV. CDR3 loop: CASTPSSGGFETGVLFF. The CDR3 DNA sequence: TGTGCCAGCACCCCTTCTAGCGGGGGGTTCGAAACCGGGGTGCTGTTTTTT.

The chain links TRBV10-3 to TRBJ2-2; 12 positions agree with TRBD2. Germline CDR1 reads ENHRY; CDR2 reads SYGVKD. V dropped 4 bases and J dropped 5; count of bases not matched to a gene: 5. There are 16 residues in the CDR3. The CDR3 reads CAISVVTSGSTGELFF. CDR3 in DNA: TGTGCCATCAGTGTCGTGACTAGCGGGAGTACCGGGGAGCTGTTTTTT.

This clonotype has ten or more counts. The chain combines TRBV12-3 or TRBV12-4 with TRBJ1-2; the D is unclear. V lost 2 bases, J lost 6 bases, and 4 bases lay in between. The CDR3 consists of 11 residues. The CDR3 loop is CASSLLNGYTF. DNA for the CDR3: TGTGCCAGCAGTTTATTGAATGGCTACACCTTC.

This clonotype was seen at least ten times. V and J are TRBV5-1 and TRBJ2-1, with D perhaps being TRBD1 or TRBD2 (5 bases each). The CDR3 is 15 residues long. CDR1 is SGHRS and CDR2 is YFSETQ in the germline V gene. Deletions cut 4 bases from V and 0 bases from J, with 11 bases between. DNA of the CDR3: TGCGCCAGCAGCATCTCCGGGACCTCCTACAATGAGCAGTTCTTC. As protein: CASSISGTSYNEQFF.

Ten or more counts support this clonotype. This rearrangement joins TRBV11-1 to TRBJ2-1; the match to TRBD2 covers 12 bases. The length of the CDR3 is 15 residues. J lost 5 bases, V lost 4 bases, and 3 bases had no gene match. CDR1 is SGHAT, CDR2 FQDESV, per germline (reference sequence). In DNA form, the CDR3 reads TGTGCCAGCAGCTCTCTAGCGGGAGGGAACAATGAGCAGTTCTTC. Encoded protein: CASSSLAGGNNEQFF.

Ten or more counts support this clonotype. The DNA of the CDR3 is TGTGCCAGCAGCTTAGCGTGGACAGGGGGTACAGATACGCAGTATTTT. It encodes CASSLAWTGGTDTQYF. The chain joins TRBV7-8 to TRBJ2-3; 10 bases align to TRBD1. The CDR3 is 16 residues long. The junction had 3 bases not matched to a gene; V was cut back by 0 bases and J by 3 bases. Germline V CDR1 and CDR2: SGHVS, FQNEAQ.

This clonotype was counted at least ten times. J is TRBJ2-1 and V is TRBV11-1, with D hard to call. With 5 bases removed from V and 3 bases from J, the gap between germline ends came to 8 bases. This CDR3 contains 13 residues. Looked up from germline, CDR1 is SGHAT and CDR2 is FQDESV (reference sequence). The CDR3 sequence is CASSPRFYNEQFF. CDR3 nucleotides: TGTGCCAGCAGCCCCCGGTTCTACAATGAGCAGTTCTTC.

This clonotype was counted at least ten times. The V gene is TRBV27, the J gene TRBJ1-1; D is unclear. Trimming shortened V by 7 bases and J by 4 bases, and 7 bases separated the two germline ends. Germline CDR1 reads MNHEY; CDR2 reads SMNVEV (reference sequence). This CDR3 is 11 amino acids long. The CDR3 reads CASKRSTEAFF. The CDR3 DNA follows: TGTGCCAGCAAGAGAAGCACTGAAGCTTTCTTT.

This clonotype appeared many times. The CDR3 DNA reads TGCAGTGCCCCTAGCGGGGGATCAGATACGCAGTATTTT. Its translation: CSAPSGGSDTQYF. The V call is TRBV20-1, the J call TRBJ2-3; TRBD2 agrees at 10 bases. J gave up 4 bases and V 6 bases, and 4 bases lay outside the gene matches. Germline V gene lookup returns CDR1 DFQATT and CDR2 SNEGSKA (reference sequence). The CDR3 totals 13 residues.

In this sample, this clonotype turned up many times. The V call is TRBV7-2, the J call TRBJ2-1, with D possibly matching TRBD2 (5 bases). Looked up from germline, CDR1 is SGHTA and CDR2 is FQGNSA. V was pared by 0 bases and J by 0 bases, with 12 bases between. This CDR3 is built from 17 residues. DNA for the CDR3: TGTGCCAGCAGCTTAGCTGGTTCGGGAAGCTCCTACAATGAGCAGTTCTTC. Translating it yields CASSLAGSGSSYNEQFF.

At least ten counts were recorded for this clonotype. The CDR3 DNA follows: TGCGCCAGCACCCATCGAATTGGGGGGAGTTACAATGAGCAGTTCTTC. Translating it yields CASTHRIGGSYNEQFF. V and J are TRBV5-1 and TRBJ2-1, with D possibly matching TRBD2 (6 bases). Germline values: CDR1 SGHRS, CDR2 YFSETQ. The CDR3 runs to 16 residues. The ends were cut back, 6 bases at V and 4 bases at J, with 20 bases in the middle. The full variable domain, rest sourced from reference TRBV5-1 and TRBJ2-1, is KAGVTQTPRYLIKTRGQQVTLSCSPISGHRSVSWYQQTPGQGLQFLFEYFSETQRNKGNFPGRFSGRQFSNSRSEMNVSTLELGDSALYLCASTHRIGGSYNEQFFGPGTRLTVL.

This clonotype has a count of ten or more. The genes are TRBV7-8 and TRBJ1-5; tentative D call: TRBD1 (5 bases). Deletions cut 3 bases from V and 4 bases from J, with 7 bases between. The CDR3 is 13 residues long. Germline CDR1 SGHVS, CDR2 FQNEAQ. Here the CDR3 reads CASSLTANQPQHF. The CDR3, as DNA: TGTGCCAGCAGCTTGACAGCGAATCAGCCCCAGCATTTT. The full variable domain, in which reference TRBV7-8 and TRBJ1-5 provide the parts outside the CDR3, is GAGVSQSPRYKVAKRGQDVALRCDPISGHVSLFWYQQALGQGPEFLTYFQNEAQLDKSGLPSDRFFAERPEGSVSTLKIQRTQQEDSAVYLCASSLTANQPQHFGDGTRLSIL.

This chain joins TRBV20-1 and TRBJ2-7; D may be TRBD1 or TRBD2 (5 bases each). CDR3 size: 13 residues. V lost 4 bases, J lost 4 bases, and 14 bases lay in between. Germline CDR1 DFQATT, CDR2 SNEGSKA (reference sequence). The CDR3 DNA sequence: TGCAGTGCTACCGGGACGGATAATTACGAGCAGTACTTC. This codes for CSATGTDNYEQYF.

This clonotype came up many times. The CDR3 sequence is CASAGTSGVNTGELFF. The CDR3 DNA sequence: TGCGCCAGCGCTGGGACTAGCGGGGTCAACACCGGGGAGCTGTTTTTT. V usage is TRBV10-1 and J usage is TRBJ2-2; TRBD2 agrees at 13 bases. CDR3 length equals 16 residues. V was clipped by 8 bases and J by 2 bases; unmatched bases: 5. Germline V gene sequence: CDR1 WNHNN, CDR2 SYGVQD (reference sequence).

This clonotype showed up many times. This sequence joins TRBV3-1 and TRBJ1-5; no reliable D call. The CDR3 covers 15 residues. Between the trimmed V and J ends, which lost 0 bases and 5 bases, there was a span of 11 bases. The germline gives CDR1 LGHDT, CDR2 YNNKEL (reference sequence). For the CDR3, the DNA is TGTGCCAGCAGCCAAGATGCAGGACTGTATCAGCCCCAGCATTTT. It encodes CASSQDAGLYQPQHF.

In its sample, this clonotype was seen many times. The CDR3 region is CASSLGLAINEQFF. CDR3 nucleotide sequence: TGCGCCAGCAGCTTGGGACTAGCTATCAATGAGCAGTTCTTC. The chain uses TRBV5-1 and TRBJ2-1; 7 positions agree with TRBD2. The CDR3 totals 14 residues. V lost 0 bases, J lost 6 bases, and 3 bases stayed unmatched. CDR1 SGHRS and CDR2 YFSETQ come from the germline V gene.

This chain links TRBV5-1 with TRBJ1-2, with a tentative D call TRBD1 (5 bases). Germline V gives CDR1 SGHRS, CDR2 YFSETQ. This CDR3 contains 17 residues. V lost 4 bases, J lost 4 bases, and 23 bases lay in between. The CDR3 spells CASSAEVGVSALYGYTF. DNA of the CDR3: TGCGCCAGCAGCGCGGAGGTGGGGGTTTCAGCCCTCTATGGCTACACCTTC.

This clonotype was recorded at least ten times. The chain employs TRBV24-1 and TRBJ2-5; the D gene is possibly TRBD2 (6 bases). The V end lost 7 bases, the J end lost 5 bases, and 13 bases lay between the germline ends. This CDR3 contains 13 residues. The V gene's germline CDR1 is KGHDR and CDR2 SFDVKD. The CDR3 region is CATSAVGRETQYF. CDR3 nucleotides: TGTGCCACCAGCGCCGTAGGGAGGGAGACCCAGTACTTC.

There are many counts of this clonotype. The V and J genes are TRBV20-1 and TRBJ2-1; possibly TRBD1 or TRBD2 for D (5 bases each). Per the germline V gene, CDR1 is DFQATT and CDR2 is SNEGSKA (reference sequence). V lost 6 bases and J 0 bases, leaving 18 bases between the germline ends. CDR3 length equals 16 residues. In nucleotides, the CDR3 is TGCAGTGCCCCCCGGGACCCACCGACCTCCTACAATGAGCAGTTCTTC. It codes for CSAPRDPPTSYNEQFF.

Ten or more counts support this clonotype. This chain uses TRBV20-1 with TRBJ1-1; D might be TRBD1 (5 bases). Per germline, CDR1 DFQATT and CDR2 SNEGSKA (reference sequence). CDR3 length: 9 amino acids. The V end was cut by 7 bases, the J end by 7 bases, with 7 bases between. CDR3 loop: CSEGLEAFF. CDR3 bases: TGCAGTGAGGGGCTTGAAGCTTTCTTT.

V and J are TRBV7-7 and TRBJ2-3; 9 bases fit TRBD1. This CDR3 spans 14 amino acids. CDR1 and CDR2 from the germline V gene are SSHAT and FNYEAQ (reference sequence). The ends lost 5 bases at V and 6 bases at J; junction bases unmatched: 6. The CDR3 DNA sequence: TGTGCCAGCAGCACGGACAGGGGATCGGATACGCAGTATTTT. The encoded protein is CASSTDRGSDTQYF.

Many counts were recorded for this clonotype. J is TRBJ2-3 and V is TRBV4-1, with 9 bases that match TRBD1. Germline CDR1 is MGHRA and CDR2 is YSYEKL. The CDR3 runs to 17 residues. Trimming removed 3 bases from V and 4 bases from J; junction bases left unmatched: 11. CDR3 region: CASSHATGGLISDTQYF. DNA for the CDR3: TGCGCCAGCAGCCACGCGACAGGGGGGCTTATCTCAGATACGCAGTATTTT.

In this sample, this clonotype turned up many times. The chain combines TRBV3-1 with TRBJ2-7, with 9 bases fitting TRBD2. CDR1 LGHDT and CDR2 YNNKEL come from the germline V gene (reference sequence). The CDR3 loop spans 15 amino acids. With 0 bases clipped from V and 5 bases from J, the junction kept 5 bases outside the gene matches. CDR3 DNA: TGTGCCAGCAGCCAAGATCCTAGCGGGGCCAACGAGCAGTACTTC. This encodes CASSQDPSGANEQYF.

This clonotype was counted many times. Here the CDR3 DNA reads TGTGCCAGCAGCGTAGGACCGGGAGGCTCCGGGGAGACCCAGTACTTC. This encodes CASSVGPGGSGETQYF. The chain couples TRBV9 to TRBJ2-5; 7 positions match TRBD2. V lost 0 bases to trimming and J lost 5 bases; unmatched junction nucleotides: 10. Germline V gene sequence: CDR1 SGDLS, CDR2 YYNGEE. The CDR3 loop spans 16 amino acids. The entire variable domain, with the rest obtained from reference TRBV9 and TRBJ2-5, is as follows: DSGVTQTPKHLITATGQRVTLRCSPRSGDLSVYWYQQSLDQGLQFLIQYYNGEERAKGNILERFSAQQFPDLHSELNLSSLELGDSALYFCASSVGPGGSGETQYFGPGTRLLVL.

This clonotype came up many times. The chain has TRBV20-1 and TRBJ2-1; no firm D call. The V end lost 1 base, the J end lost 0 bases, and 10 bases lay between the germline ends. This CDR3 contains 15 residues. Germline CDR1 reads DFQATT; CDR2 reads SNEGSKA (reference sequence). CDR3 nucleotides: TGCAGTGCTAGAGGGCTGGCCAACTCCTACAATGAGCAGTTCTTC. It encodes CSARGLANSYNEQFF.